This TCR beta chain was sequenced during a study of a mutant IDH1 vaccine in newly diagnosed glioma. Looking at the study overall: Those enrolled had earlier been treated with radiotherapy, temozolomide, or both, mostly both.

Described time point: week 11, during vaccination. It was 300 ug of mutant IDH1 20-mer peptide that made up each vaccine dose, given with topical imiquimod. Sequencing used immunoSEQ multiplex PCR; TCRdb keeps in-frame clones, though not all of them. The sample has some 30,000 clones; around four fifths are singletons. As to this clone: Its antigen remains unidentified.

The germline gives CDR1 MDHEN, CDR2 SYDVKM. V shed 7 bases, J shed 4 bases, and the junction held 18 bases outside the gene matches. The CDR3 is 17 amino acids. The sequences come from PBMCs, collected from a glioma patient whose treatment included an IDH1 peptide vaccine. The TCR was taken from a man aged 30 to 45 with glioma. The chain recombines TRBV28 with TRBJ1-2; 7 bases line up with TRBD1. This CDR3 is CASKDTADRSFSYGYTF. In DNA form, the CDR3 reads TGTGCCAGCAAGGACACTGCGGACAGGAGCTTCTCCTATGGCTACACCTTC.